Detailed here is one T cell receptor (beta chain). Antigen: not known. Data came from immunoSEQ multiplex PCR; TCRdb stores just in-frame clones and leaves some out. The table shows tens of thousands of clones, with roughly 90% occurring only once. This sample stems from a study of graft-versus-host responses after intestinal transplantation. Sequenced material: unstimulated CD8+ T cells sorted from spleen or lymph node cells, taken before intestinal transplant. This receptor was taken from a human donor who received an intestinal transplant.

The CDR3 DNA follows: TGTGCCACACGGACAGGGAGGGCTGAAGCTTTCTTT. This codes for CATRTGRAEAFF. The chain carries TRBV19 and TRBJ1-1, with 8 positions matching TRBD1. Germline V gene data show CDR1 as LNHDA and CDR2 as SQIVND (reference sequence). The CDR3 spans 12 residues. Germline trimming cut 10 bases from V and 6 bases from J; bases unmatched to any gene: 7.